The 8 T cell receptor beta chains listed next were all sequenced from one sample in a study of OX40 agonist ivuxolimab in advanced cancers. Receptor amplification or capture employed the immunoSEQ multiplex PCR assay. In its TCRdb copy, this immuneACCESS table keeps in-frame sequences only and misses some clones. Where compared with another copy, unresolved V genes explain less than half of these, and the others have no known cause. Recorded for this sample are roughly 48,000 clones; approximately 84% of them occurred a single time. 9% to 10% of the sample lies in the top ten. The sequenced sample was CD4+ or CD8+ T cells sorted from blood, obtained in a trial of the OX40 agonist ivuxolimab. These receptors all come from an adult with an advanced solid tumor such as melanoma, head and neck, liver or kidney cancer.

CDR3 DNA sequence: TGCGCCAGCAGCCAATCAGCGACAAACACTGTCGAAGCTTTCTTT. Amino acids: CASSQSATNTVEAFF. The chain links TRBV4-1 to TRBJ1-1; D gene unclear. V was pared by 2 bases and J by 8 bases, with 18 bases between. The CDR3 loop spans 15 amino acids. Germline assignment: CDR1 MGHRA and CDR2 YSYEKL.

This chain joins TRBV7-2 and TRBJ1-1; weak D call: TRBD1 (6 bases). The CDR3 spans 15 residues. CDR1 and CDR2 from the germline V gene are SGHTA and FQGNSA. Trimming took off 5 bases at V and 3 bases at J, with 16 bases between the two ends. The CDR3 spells CASSPWGGADTEAFF. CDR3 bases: TGTGCCAGCAGCCCCTGGGGGGGGGCAGACACTGAAGCTTTCTTT. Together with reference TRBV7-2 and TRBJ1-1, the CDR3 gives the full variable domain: GAGVSQSPSNKVTEKGKDVELRCDPISGHTALYWYRQSLGQGLEFLIYFQGNSAPDKSGLPSDRFSAERTGGSVSTLTIQRTQQEDSAVYLCASSPWGGADTEAFFGQGTRLTVV.

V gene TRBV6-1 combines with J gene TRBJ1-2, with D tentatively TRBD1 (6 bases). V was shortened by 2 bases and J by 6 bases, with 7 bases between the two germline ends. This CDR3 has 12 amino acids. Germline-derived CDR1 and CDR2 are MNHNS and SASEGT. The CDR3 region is CASSESGDGYTF. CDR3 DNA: TGTGCCAGCAGTGAATCAGGGGATGGCTACACCTTC.

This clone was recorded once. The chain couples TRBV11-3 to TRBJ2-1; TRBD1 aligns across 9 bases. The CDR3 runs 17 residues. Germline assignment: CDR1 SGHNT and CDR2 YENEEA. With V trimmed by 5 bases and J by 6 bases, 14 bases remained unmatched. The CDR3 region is CASSPSLGTGSGNEQFF. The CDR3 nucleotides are TGTGCCAGCAGCCCTAGTCTCGGGACAGGGTCGGGCAATGAGCAGTTCTTC.

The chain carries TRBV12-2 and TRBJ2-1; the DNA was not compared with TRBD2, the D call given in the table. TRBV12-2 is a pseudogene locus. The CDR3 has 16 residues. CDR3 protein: CASRPISREIYNEQFF. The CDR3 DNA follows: TGTGCAAGTCGCCCCATAAGTCGGGAGATATACAATGAGCAGTTCTTC.

Here the CDR3 reads CASSFSEGRSGANVLTF. Here the CDR3 DNA reads TGTGCCAGCAGCTTTTCCGAGGGGCGTTCTGGGGCCAACGTCCTGACTTTC. The V call is TRBV7-8, the J call TRBJ2-6, with D tentatively TRBD1 or TRBD2 (5 bases each). The CDR3 is 17 amino acids. V gave up 3 bases and J gave up 1 base, with 13 bases separating them. CDR1 and CDR2 from the germline V gene are SGHVS and FQNEAQ.

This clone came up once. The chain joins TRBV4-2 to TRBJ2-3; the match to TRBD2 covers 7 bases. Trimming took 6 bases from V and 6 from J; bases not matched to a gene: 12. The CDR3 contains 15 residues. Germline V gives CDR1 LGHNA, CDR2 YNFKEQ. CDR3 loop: CASRKGAGAGDTQYF. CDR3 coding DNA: TGTGCCAGCAGAAAAGGGGCGGGAGCGGGGGATACGCAGTATTTT.

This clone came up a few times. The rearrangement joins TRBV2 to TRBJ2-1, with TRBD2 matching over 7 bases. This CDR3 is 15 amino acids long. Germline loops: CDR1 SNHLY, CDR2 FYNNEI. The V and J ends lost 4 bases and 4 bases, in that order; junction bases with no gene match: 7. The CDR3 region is CASSVASGAYNEQFF. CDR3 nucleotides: TGTGCCAGCAGTGTCGCAAGCGGGGCGTACAATGAGCAGTTCTTC.